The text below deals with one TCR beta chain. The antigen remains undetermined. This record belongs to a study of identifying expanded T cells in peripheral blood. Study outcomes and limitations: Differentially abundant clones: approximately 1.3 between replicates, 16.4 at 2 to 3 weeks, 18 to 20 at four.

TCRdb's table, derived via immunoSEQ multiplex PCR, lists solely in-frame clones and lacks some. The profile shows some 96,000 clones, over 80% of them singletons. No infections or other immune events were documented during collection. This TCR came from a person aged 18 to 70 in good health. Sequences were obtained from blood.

The DNA for the CDR3 is TGTGCCAGCAGCCCACGCGGACTAGCGGGAGTCGAGACCCAGTACTTC. Its translation is CASSPRGLAGVETQYF. The J gene is TRBJ2-5, the V gene TRBV11-3; 13 bases match TRBD2. This CDR3 comprises 16 residues. The germline CDR1 and CDR2 sequences are SGHNT and YENEEA. V shed 5 bases and J 5 bases; nucleotides not matched to a gene: 8.